This passage covers 5 T cell receptor beta chains from one sample sequenced in a study of siplizumab effects on memory and regulatory T cells. The assay was immunoSEQ multiplex PCR, and TCRdb's table has in-frame clones only and misses some. The sample comprises about 87,000 clones, 80% to 90% of which are singletons, and 15% rests with the top ten. Sequencing was carried out using CD4+ T cells sorted from blood. These receptors were taken from a human donor in good health.

The chain carries TRBV6-1 and TRBJ1-5; no clear D gene. With 1 base removed from V and 0 bases from J, the gap between germline ends came to 10 bases. The germline V gene encodes CDR1 MNHNS and CDR2 SASEGT. The CDR3 runs to 16 residues. This chain's CDR3 is CASSEGAGYSNQPQHF. The CDR3, as DNA: TGTGCCAGCAGTGAAGGGGCCGGGTATAGCAATCAGCCCCAGCATTTT.

The chain couples TRBV4-1 to TRBJ2-4; 12 bases are shared with TRBD2. CDR1 is MGHRA, CDR2 YSYEKL, per germline. CDR3 size: 16 residues. V lost 4 bases, J lost 2 bases, and 3 bases stayed unmatched. In DNA form, the CDR3 reads TGCGCCAGCAGCCTGGGACTAGCGGGTTCCAAAAACATTCAGTACTTC. Translation: CASSLGLAGSKNIQYF.

The chain uses TRBV13 and TRBJ1-1, with unresolved D. CDR1 PRHDT and CDR2 FYEKMQ come from the germline V gene (reference sequence). The CDR3 consists of 14 residues. The V and J ends lost 0 bases and 11 bases respectively, with 16 bases between them. The CDR3 loop reads CASSLGEWGSGAFF. The DNA for the CDR3 is TGTGCCAGCAGCTTAGGCGAATGGGGATCGGGTGCTTTCTTT.

This clone has more than one count but fewer than ten. The chain combines TRBV11-2 with TRBJ2-7; D is unclear. Germline lookup yields CDR1 SGHAT and CDR2 FQNNGV. This CDR3 is built from 13 residues. V was trimmed by 0 bases and J by 6 bases, leaving 9 bases between them. CDR3 nucleotides: TGTGCCAGCAGCTTAGATCCAGGAGCCGAGCAGTACTTC. Translation: CASSLDPGAEQYF.

The CDR3: CASSKTDKLGGETQYF. In DNA, the CDR3 is TGTGCCAGCAGCAAGACAGACAAACTTGGAGGAGAGACCCAGTACTTC. The J gene is TRBJ2-5, the V gene TRBV9, with D perhaps being TRBD1 or TRBD2 (5 bases each). The CDR3 runs to 16 residues. The germline V gene encodes CDR1 SGDLS and CDR2 YYNGEE. Deletions cut 4 bases from V and 4 bases from J, with 20 bases between.